The TCR beta chain under discussion was sequenced for a study of neurological immune-mediated disorders. Noted time point: technical triplicate 1. The sorted libraries involved the use of about 930,000 CD4+ or CD8+ T cells. Synthesis of cDNA was carried out by template-switch 5'RACE. The reaction used 10-nucleotide random UMIs. TCRdb re-derived calls from the 5' RACE reads in MiXCR, one entry per CDR3 protein. The sample shows about 24,000 distinct CDR3 sequences, under 15% of them seen only once. The study, taken as a whole, reports: In HTLV-1-associated myelopathy, TCR clonal expansion was greatest, whereas multiple sclerosis had the least, falling below healthy controls.

This clonotype was observed many times. Its antigen is not identified. V was clipped by 8 bases and J by 4 bases; unmatched bases: 11. This CDR3 comprises 15 residues. CDR1 SGHVS and CDR2 FQNEAQ come from the germline V gene. The clonotype was recovered from a female donor with HTLV-1-associated myelopathy (HAM/TSP). Sample: CD4+ T cells from blood. V is TRBV7-8 and J is TRBJ2-1; TRBD2 matches at 7 bases. The CDR3 region is CASGSGGSSYNEQFF. CDR3 in DNA: TGTGCCAGCGGCTCCGGGGGGAGTTCATACAATGAGCAGTTCTTC. The whole variable domain, filled in from reference TRBV7-8 and TRBJ2-1, reads GAGVSQSPRYKVAKRGQDVALRCDPISGHVSLFWYQQALGQGPEFLTYFQNEAQLDKSGLPSDRFFAERPEGSVSTLKIQRTQQEDSAVYLCASGSGGSSYNEQFFGPGTRLTVL.